This T cell receptor (beta chain) stems from a study of T cell responses to AZD1222 COVID-19 vaccine. In the study overall: Second-dose schedules of about 4 or about 12 weeks were combined.

TCRdb's copy holds only in-frame clones and misses some; the assay was immunoSEQ multiplex PCR. The sample lists around 170,000 clones, roughly 88% occurring once. Note on this clone: Its antigen is not identified.

General study results and limits: Vaccine-associated CD4 TCRs spanned spike, dominant at 160-218 and 743-854. Spike-specific TCR breadth and depth rose after two AZD1222 doses. It should be noted that donors were predominantly white British and more often female, and clonal diversity was possibly underestimated.

This specimen consisted of peripheral blood, obtained on day 0 of AZD1222 vaccination. The clonotype originates from an adult in good health.

The CDR3 sequence: CASSTGMKEKLFF. CDR3 nucleotides: TGTGCCAGCAGCACAGGGATGAAAGAAAAACTGTTTTTT. This chain links TRBV2 with TRBJ1-4, with TRBD1 as a possible D gene (6 bases). This CDR3 is built from 13 residues. CDR1 is SNHLY, CDR2 FYNNEI, per germline. V gave up 6 bases and J gave up 8 bases, with 13 bases separating them.